Sequencing of this T cell receptor (beta chain) was carried out in a study of regulatory T cells in long-lasting Graves disease. The CDR3 is 15 amino acids. From germline, CDR1 is SGHAT and CDR2 FQDESV (reference sequence). V was clipped by 4 bases and J by 4 bases, with 16 bases between them. Researchers made TCR beta libraries by using iRepertoire HTBI primers and running Arm-PCR on CDR3 regions. Per the original methods: Samples collectively showed fewer than 80 TRBV and more than 12 TRBJ segments. Each CDR3 protein is one row after TCRdb ran MiXCR on the multiplex PCR reads. TCRdb's processing, not the study's, gives the V and J calls here. Of about 330,000 distinct CDR3 sequences listed, 15% to 20% were seen once; the top ten hold roughly a fifth. The sample holds many counts of this clonotype. As for time point: newly diagnosed GD, antithyroid drugs for less than 3 months. TCR sequences were obtained from RNA taken from PBMCs. By American Thyroid Association guidelines, Graves' disease was diagnosed in the cohort.

Another study also made use of these data, one on T cells in Graves' hyperthyroidism and ophthalmopathy. According to that study: The study left out patients who had uncontrolled infection, other autoimmune disease, pregnancy or lactation. In the first-round RT-PCR of the TCR CDR3, the HTBI primer set was used.

The sequencing here drew on peripheral blood mononuclear cells (PBMCs), taken at new diagnosis, from a patient treated with antithyroid drugs. The rearrangement uses TRBV11-1 and TRBJ1-1, with D unclear. This TCR was recovered from a woman between 18 and 29 years old with Graves disease. The CDR3 here is CASSSKTPDSTEAFF. CDR3 nucleotides: TGTGCCAGCAGCTCTAAAACGCCTGATAGCACTGAAGCTTTCTTT.